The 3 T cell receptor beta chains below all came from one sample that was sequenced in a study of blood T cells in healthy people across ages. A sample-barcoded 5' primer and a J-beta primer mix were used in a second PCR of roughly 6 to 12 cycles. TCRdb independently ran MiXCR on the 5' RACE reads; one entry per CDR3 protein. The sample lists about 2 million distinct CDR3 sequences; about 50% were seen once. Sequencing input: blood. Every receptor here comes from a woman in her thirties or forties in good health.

The CDR3 protein is CSVEADRGLGDTQYF. CDR3 in DNA: TGCAGCGTTGAAGCCGACAGGGGGCTAGGAGATACGCAGTATTTT. The chain uses TRBV29-1 and TRBJ2-3, with 10 bases fitting TRBD1. The CDR3 totals 15 residues. From germline, CDR1 is SQVTM and CDR2 ANQGSEA. V shed 1 base and J 5 bases; nucleotides not matched to a gene: 6.

This chain's CDR3 is CASSLRGPPSTDTQYF. The CDR3, as DNA: TGTGCCAGCAGCCTCAGGGGACCCCCTAGCACAGATACGCAGTATTTT. The chain has TRBV4-2 and TRBJ2-3; D perhaps matches TRBD1 (6 bases). This CDR3 spans 16 amino acids. Trimming left V 4 bases short and J 0 bases short, with 14 bases between. In germline, CDR1 is LGHNA, CDR2 YNFKEQ.

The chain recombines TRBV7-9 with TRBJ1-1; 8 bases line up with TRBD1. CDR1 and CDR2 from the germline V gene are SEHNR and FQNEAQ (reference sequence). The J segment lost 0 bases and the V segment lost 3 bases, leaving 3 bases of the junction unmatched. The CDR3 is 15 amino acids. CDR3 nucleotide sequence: TGTGCCAGCAGCTTCAGGGGGCAAATGAACACTGAAGCTTTCTTT. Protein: CASSFRGQMNTEAFF.